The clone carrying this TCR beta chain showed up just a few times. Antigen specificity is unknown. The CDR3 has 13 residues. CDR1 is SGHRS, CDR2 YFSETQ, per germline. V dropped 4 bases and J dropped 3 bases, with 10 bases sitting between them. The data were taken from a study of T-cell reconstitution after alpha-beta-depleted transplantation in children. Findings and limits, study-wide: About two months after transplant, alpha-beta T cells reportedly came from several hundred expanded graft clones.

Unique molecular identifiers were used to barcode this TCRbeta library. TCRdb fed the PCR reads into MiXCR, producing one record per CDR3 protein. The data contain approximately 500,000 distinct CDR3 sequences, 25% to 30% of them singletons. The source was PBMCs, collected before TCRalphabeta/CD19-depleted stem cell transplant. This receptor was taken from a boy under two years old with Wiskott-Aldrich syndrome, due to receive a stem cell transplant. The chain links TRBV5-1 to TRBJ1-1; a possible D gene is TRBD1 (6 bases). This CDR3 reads CASSTGSHTEAFF. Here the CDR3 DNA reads TGCGCCAGCAGCACAGGGTCTCACACTGAAGCTTTCTTT.